This entry lists 7 T cell receptor beta chains sequenced from one sample in a study of CD8 T cells in ankylosing spondylitis. Broader study findings: Apparently characteristic of ankylosing spondylitis blood was a TCR beta motif (roughly eight highly homologous variants).

No antigen has been identified for these receptors. MiXCR, applied by TCRdb to the 5' RACE reads, yields one record per CDR3 protein. The data show 700,000 to 1,000,000 distinct CDR3 sequences, with roughly 12% seen just once and roughly 0.51% held by the top ten. The specimen was blood, either unsorted or a sorted T cell fraction (not recorded which). These receptors came from a male donor with ankylosing spondylitis.

This clonotype was observed a few times. The chain recombines TRBV10-3 with TRBJ2-5; no clear D. The germline V gene has CDR1 ENHRY and CDR2 SYGVKD. This CDR3 is built from 13 residues. The ends were cut back, 3 bases at V and 1 base at J, with 6 bases in the middle. The CDR3 spells CAISEPPQETQYF. The CDR3 bases are TGTGCCATCAGTGAACCACCCCAAGAGACCCAGTACTTC.

The genes are TRBV5-1 and TRBJ1-1; 8 nucleotides align to TRBD1. V dropped 9 bases and J dropped 1; count of bases not matched to a gene: 8. Germline V gene data show CDR1 as SGHRS and CDR2 as YFSETQ. The CDR3 is made up of 14 amino acids. CDR3 protein: CATRGTGSNTEAFF. For the CDR3, the DNA is TGCGCCACCAGGGGGACAGGTTCGAACACTGAAGCTTTCTTT.

This CDR3 is CASSYPSGTHEQYF. CDR3 sequence (DNA): TGTGCCAGCAGTTACCCTAGCGGCACCCACGAGCAGTACTTC. The chain combines TRBV28 with TRBJ2-7, with TRBD2 matching over 7 bases. The V gene end was trimmed by 4 bases and the J gene end by 5 bases; junction bases not matched to a gene: 8. The CDR3 loop spans 14 amino acids. The V gene's germline CDR1 is MDHEN and CDR2 SYDVKM.

This clonotype was detected a few times. The chain joins TRBV27 to TRBJ2-1; a possible D gene is TRBD2 (6 bases). Germline V gives CDR1 MNHEY, CDR2 SMNVEV (reference sequence). The V and J ends lost 2 bases and 9 bases respectively, with 20 bases between them. The CDR3 contains 16 residues. The CDR3, as DNA: TGTGCCAGCAGTTTAGGTCTGGCGGGGCCCGGGATTGAGCAGTTCTTC. It translates to CASSLGLAGPGIEQFF.

This chain connects TRBV6-6 to TRBJ1-6; TRBD1 might be the D (6 bases). The CDR3 is 13 residues long. Germline V gene data show CDR1 as MNHNY and CDR2 as SVGAGI (reference sequence). Trimming removed 11 bases from V and 8 bases from J, with 16 bases in between. CDR3 region: CAGGRGGDSPLHF. CDR3 coding DNA: TGTGCCGGGGGCCGCGGGGGGGATTCACCCCTCCACTTT.

The V and J genes are TRBV7-2 and TRBJ2-7; the D is unclear. The V and J ends lost 2 bases and 6 bases respectively, with 11 bases between them. This CDR3 contains 13 residues. Germline values: CDR1 SGHTA, CDR2 FQGNSA. The CDR3 bases are TGTGCCAGCAGCTTATTAGAGTGGCGCGAGCAGTACTTC. This codes for CASSLLEWREQYF. The variable domain in full, completed from reference TRBV7-2 and TRBJ2-7, reads GAGVSQSPSNKVTEKGKDVELRCDPISGHTALYWYRQSLGQGLEFLIYFQGNSAPDKSGLPSDRFSAERTGGSVSTLTIQRTQQEDSAVYLCASSLLEWREQYFGPGTRLTVT.

This clonotype was seen a few times. The CDR3 reads CASRLPGAPTEAFF. The CDR3 nucleotides read TGTGCCAGCAGGCTACCGGGGGCGCCGACTGAAGCTTTCTTT. The chain is built from TRBV12-3 or TRBV12-4 and TRBJ1-1, with D possibly matching TRBD1 (6 bases). The CDR3 spans 14 residues. Between the trimmed V and J ends, which lost 6 bases and 5 bases, there was a span of 16 bases.